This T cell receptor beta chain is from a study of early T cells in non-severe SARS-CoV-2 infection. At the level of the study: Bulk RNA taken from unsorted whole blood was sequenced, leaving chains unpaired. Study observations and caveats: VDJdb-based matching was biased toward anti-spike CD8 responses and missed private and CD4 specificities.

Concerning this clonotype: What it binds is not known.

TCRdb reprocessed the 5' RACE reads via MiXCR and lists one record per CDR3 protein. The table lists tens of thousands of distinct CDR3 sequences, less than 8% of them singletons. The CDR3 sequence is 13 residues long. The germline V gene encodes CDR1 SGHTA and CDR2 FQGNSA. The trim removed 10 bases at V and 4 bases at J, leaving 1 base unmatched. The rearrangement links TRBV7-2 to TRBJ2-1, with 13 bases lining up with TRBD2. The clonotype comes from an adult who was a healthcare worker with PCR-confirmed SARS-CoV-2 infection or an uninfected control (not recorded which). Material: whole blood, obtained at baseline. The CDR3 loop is CAKGLAGYNEQFF. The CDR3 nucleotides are TGTGCCAAGGGACTAGCGGGATACAATGAGCAGTTCTTC. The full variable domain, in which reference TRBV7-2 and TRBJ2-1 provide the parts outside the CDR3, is GAGVSQSPSNKVTEKGKDVELRCDPISGHTALYWYRQSLGQGLEFLIYFQGNSAPDKSGLPSDRFSAERTGGSVSTLTIQRTQQEDSAVYLCAKGLAGYNEQFFGPGTRLTVL.